These 32 T cell receptor beta chains came from one sample sequenced in a study of cytomegalovirus exposure and HLA in healthy donors. In the PCR, 60 Vbeta and 13 Jbeta primers were used. This table comes from immunoSEQ multiplex PCR, and its TCRdb copy is limited to in-frame clones, with some not included. The data contain 170,000 or so clones, just under 85% of them singletons. Material: PBMCs. Receptor source: a girl aged 10 to 17 in good health and CMV-seropositive.

The chain has TRBV2 and TRBJ1-1; 8 bases fit TRBD1. CDR1 is SNHLY and CDR2 is FYNNEI in the germline V gene. CDR3 length: 13 residues. The junction had 6 bases not matched to a gene; V was cut back by 4 bases and J by 8 bases. The CDR3 is CASSVGQAKEAFF. In nucleotides, the CDR3 is TGTGCCAGCAGTGTGGGACAGGCGAAAGAAGCTTTCTTT.

V gene TRBV18 combines with J gene TRBJ1-2, with 10 bases fitting TRBD1. In germline, CDR1 is KGHSH, CDR2 LQKENI. The CDR3 spans 14 residues. V lost 2 bases, J lost 8 bases, and 5 bases stayed unmatched. The CDR3 sequence: CASSPSGQGRGYTF. The CDR3 region has the DNA TGTGCCAGCTCACCATCGGGACAGGGGCGAGGCTACACCTTC.

This clone was seen more than once but under ten times. The V gene is TRBV14, the J gene TRBJ1-6, with TRBD1 identical over 7 bases. V lost 0 bases and J lost 10; bases outside the gene matches: 9. This CDR3 spans 16 amino acids. Per the germline V gene, CDR1 is SGHDN and CDR2 is FVKESK. CDR3 nucleotide sequence: TGTGCCAGCAGCCAAGATGTGAAACAGGGGTACTCACCCCTCCACTTT. As protein: CASSQDVKQGYSPLHF.

This chain connects TRBV5-4 to TRBJ2-7, with TRBD2 identical over 8 bases. Germline V gene sequence: CDR1 SGHNT, CDR2 YYREEE (reference sequence). The CDR3 contains 15 residues. Unmatched junction bases numbered 4, after V lost 0 bases and J lost 2 bases. The CDR3 sequence is CASSLAGSGAYEQYF. The CDR3 region has the DNA TGTGCCAGCAGCTTGGCTGGTAGCGGGGCCTACGAGCAGTACTTC.

The chain employs TRBV28 and TRBJ1-2; D might be TRBD1 (6 bases). V was pared by 6 bases and J by 4 bases, with 15 bases between. Germline CDR1 MDHEN, CDR2 SYDVKM. This CDR3 is built from 14 residues. The CDR3 region has the DNA TGTGCCAGCAGCCCCTGGGGAGGGGGCTATGGCTACACCTTC. It specifies CASSPWGGGYGYTF.

This chain connects TRBV5-4 to TRBJ1-1; no reliable D call. CDR1 and CDR2 (germline): SGHNT, YYREEE (reference sequence). V was clipped by 2 bases and J by 1 base, with 9 bases between them. The CDR3 runs 14 residues. The CDR3 DNA sequence: TGTGCCAGCAGCTTCAGAAGCGGGAACACTGAAGCTTTCTTT. This translates into CASSFRSGNTEAFF.

The V gene is TRBV5-4, the J gene TRBJ1-1; maybe TRBD1 (5 bases). CDR1 SGHNT and CDR2 YYREEE come from the germline V gene (reference sequence). Between the trimmed V and J ends, which lost 4 bases and 6 bases, there was a span of 19 bases. This CDR3 spans 15 amino acids. The CDR3 is CASSLGTLASAEAFF. The CDR3 DNA reads TGTGCCAGCAGCCTCGGGACTTTGGCGAGCGCTGAAGCTTTCTTT. Combining the CDR3 with reference TRBV5-4 and TRBJ1-1 gives the whole variable domain ETGVTQSPTHLIKTRGQQVTLRCSSQSGHNTVSWYQQALGQGPQFIFQYYREEENGRGNFPPRFSGLQFPNYSSELNVNALELDDSALYLCASSLGTLASAEAFFGQGTRLTVV.

The chain employs TRBV6-1 and TRBJ2-2; D is ambiguous. CDR1 is MNHNS and CDR2 is SASEGT in the germline V gene. CDR3 size: 12 residues. Trimming stripped 9 bases from V and 6 bases from J, with 11 bases between. In DNA form, the CDR3 reads TGTGCCAGAGAGGTAGACCCCGGGGAGCTGTTTTTT. Its protein product is CAREVDPGELFF.

CDR3 DNA: TGTGCCAGCTCTCCCGGACAGGGAGAAAAAGCTTTCTTT. Its protein product is CASSPGQGEKAFF. V and J are TRBV18 and TRBJ1-1; 8 nucleotides match TRBD1. Germline loops: CDR1 KGHSH, CDR2 LQKENI. The CDR3 has 13 amino acids. V trimming: 6 bases; J trimming: 9 bases; junction bases outside the gene matches: 9.

This chain links TRBV7-2 with TRBJ1-2; D perhaps matches TRBD1 (6 bases). Trimming stripped 1 base from V and 6 bases from J, with 18 bases between. The CDR3 sequence is 16 residues long. CDR1 and CDR2 (germline): SGHTA, FQGNSA. The CDR3, as DNA: TGTGCCAGCAGCTTAGGAATTAACAGGGAGAGGGATGGCTACACCTTC. It translates to CASSLGINRERDGYTF.

This clone was counted between two and nine times. The V and J genes are TRBV11-1 and TRBJ2-1; the D gene is possibly TRBD1 (5 bases). Trimming removed 5 bases from V and 5 bases from J, with 22 bases in between. Germline V gives CDR1 SGHAT, CDR2 FQDESV (reference sequence). The CDR3 consists of 17 residues. CDR3 nucleotide sequence: TGTGCCAGCAGCCTCGGAACCTACACGGCCAGGGACAATGAGCAGTTCTTC. Protein product: CASSLGTYTARDNEQFF.

The rearrangement joins TRBV12-2 to TRBJ2-7; TRBD2 is taken as the D call from the table, unchecked against the DNA. TRBV12-2 is given as a pseudogene. The length of the CDR3 is 18 residues. CDR3 sequence: CASRLAPPGLAGAYEQYF. The DNA for the CDR3 is TGTGCAAGTCGCTTAGCACCCCCGGGACTAGCGGGAGCCTACGAGCAGTACTTC.

This clone showed up just a few times. The chain links TRBV6-5 to TRBJ2-5, with TRBD2 identical over 9 bases. Germline loops: CDR1 MNHEY, CDR2 SVGAGI. The CDR3 runs to 16 residues. V lost 2 bases and J lost 5; bases outside the gene matches: 9. CDR3 sequence (DNA): TGTGCCAGCAGTTACACCGGGACTAGCTACATTGAGACCCAGTACTTC. Protein: CASSYTGTSYIETQYF.

This clone appeared a few times. The chain employs TRBV6-5 and TRBJ2-7, with 7 positions matching TRBD1. CDR3 length: 15 amino acids. Germline CDR1 reads MNHEY; CDR2 reads SVGAGI. The V gene end was trimmed by 4 bases and the J gene end by 2 bases; junction bases not matched to a gene: 8. The CDR3 nucleotides are TGTGCCAGCAGTTCCTATGCCGGGACAGCCTACGAGCAGTACTTC. It is translated as CASSSYAGTAYEQYF.

This chain uses TRBV6-4 with TRBJ2-3; 9 positions agree with TRBD2. The CDR3 is made up of 15 amino acids. CDR1 and CDR2 from the germline V gene are MRHNA and SNTAGT. Trimming took 4 bases from V and 3 from J; bases not matched to a gene: 5. The CDR3 is CASSGQSGGTDTQYF. The CDR3 DNA reads TGTGCCAGCAGTGGCCAGAGCGGGGGGACAGATACGCAGTATTTT.

The chain couples TRBV10-2 to TRBJ2-7; no firm D call. The CDR3 consists of 12 residues. V shed 1 base and J shed 4 bases, with 5 bases lying between them. The V gene's germline CDR1 is WSHSY and CDR2 SAAADI. The CDR3 spells CASSEFRYEQYF. CDR3 in DNA: TGCGCCAGCAGTGAGTTCAGGTACGAGCAGTACTTC.

This clone was detected once. This chain links TRBV5-8 with TRBJ1-4, with D possibly being TRBD1 (6 bases). With 0 bases removed from V and 8 bases from J, the gap between germline ends came to 14 bases. CDR1 is SGHTS, CDR2 YDEGEE, per germline. The CDR3 is made up of 15 amino acids. In DNA, the CDR3 is TGTGCCAGCAGCTTGGAGGGGGATCTAAACGAAAAACTGTTTTTT. It encodes CASSLEGDLNEKLFF.

The chain couples TRBV9 to TRBJ1-1; D perhaps matches TRBD1 (6 bases). This CDR3 contains 14 residues. Per the germline V gene, CDR1 is SGDLS and CDR2 is YYNGEE. V lost 3 bases and J lost 4, with 13 bases in between. Here the CDR3 reads CASSGTGLGTEAFF. The CDR3 DNA reads as TGTGCCAGCAGCGGCACAGGGTTGGGCACTGAAGCTTTCTTT.

The chain is built from TRBV5-6 and TRBJ1-1, with a possible D match to TRBD1 (6 bases). V lost 4 bases, J lost 1 base, and 11 bases lay in between. Germline V gene sequence: CDR1 SGHDT, CDR2 YYEEEE. The CDR3 is 14 amino acids. The CDR3 nucleotides read TGTGCCAGCAGCGGGGACACCGAGAACACTGAAGCTTTCTTT. Protein product: CASSGDTENTEAFF.

J is TRBJ1-4 and V is TRBV11-3; the D gene is possibly TRBD1 (6 bases). Trimming shortened V by 3 bases and J by 8 bases, and 10 bases separated the two germline ends. The CDR3 loop spans 13 amino acids. CDR1 SGHNT and CDR2 YENEEA come from the germline V gene. The chain's CDR3 is CASSFGTQEKLFF. The DNA for the CDR3 is TGTGCCAGCAGCTTCGGGACACAAGAAAAACTGTTTTTT.

The chain combines TRBV13 with TRBJ2-3; 7 nucleotides agree with TRBD1. V was pared by 4 bases and J by 1 base, with 5 bases of the junction left unmatched. The CDR3 covers 15 residues. Looked up from germline, CDR1 is PRHDT and CDR2 is FYEKMQ (reference sequence). CDR3 in DNA: TGTGCCAGCAGCTATACCGGACAGGGCACAGATACGCAGTATTTT. Translated: CASSYTGQGTDTQYF.

The V gene is TRBV18, the J gene TRBJ2-3, with D perhaps matching TRBD2 (7 bases). Looked up from germline, CDR1 is KGHSH and CDR2 is LQKENI. Trimming removed 6 bases from V and 2 bases from J, with 24 bases in between. The CDR3 contains 18 residues. The CDR3 loop reads CASSPLNPGGLVTDTQYF. The CDR3 DNA reads TGTGCCAGCTCCCCCCTTAATCCGGGGGGCCTTGTCACAGATACGCAGTATTTT.

V usage is TRBV5-4 and J usage is TRBJ2-7, with D perhaps TRBD2 (6 bases). Germline assignment: CDR1 SGHNT and CDR2 YYREEE (reference sequence). The V and J ends lost 3 bases and 3 bases respectively, with 10 bases between them. CDR3 size: 13 residues. The CDR3 nucleotides read TGTGCCAGCAGCTCGGGAGCCGACTACGAGCAGTACTTC. Its translation is CASSSGADYEQYF. The complete variable domain, with remaining parts taken from reference TRBV5-4 and TRBJ2-7, reads ETGVTQSPTHLIKTRGQQVTLRCSSQSGHNTVSWYQQALGQGPQFIFQYYREEENGRGNFPPRFSGLQFPNYSSELNVNALELDDSALYLCASSSGADYEQYFGPGTRLTVT.

The V call is TRBV6-1, the J call TRBJ1-2; tentative D call: TRBD1 (6 bases). Germline assignment: CDR1 MNHNS and CDR2 SASEGT. Between the trimmed V and J ends, which lost 1 base and 7 bases, there was a span of 7 bases. The CDR3 totals 12 residues. The CDR3 protein is CASSEDRAGYTF. In DNA, the CDR3 is TGTGCCAGCAGTGAAGACAGGGCTGGCTACACCTTC.

The chain uses TRBV7-9 and TRBJ1-4; possibly TRBD1 for D (6 bases). The germline V and J ends were trimmed by 1 base and 5 bases, with 11 bases remaining between them. Germline V CDR1 and CDR2: SEHNR, FQNEAQ (reference sequence). CDR3 size: 15 residues. In DNA form, the CDR3 reads TGTGCCAGCAGCTTAGGGGGGGGCGCGAATGAAAAACTGTTTTTT. Translated, it gives CASSLGGGANEKLFF.

The CDR3 nucleotides read TGTGCCAGCAGCGCCTACAGGGGGCGAGGCACTGAAGCTTTCTTT. This translates into CASSAYRGRGTEAFF. This sequence joins TRBV9 and TRBJ1-1, with 9 bases lining up with TRBD1. This CDR3 is 15 amino acids long. The ends lost 3 bases at V and 4 bases at J; junction bases unmatched: 7. Per germline, CDR1 SGDLS and CDR2 YYNGEE.

The chain joins TRBV5-1 to TRBJ2-1, with D perhaps matching TRBD2 (6 bases). Germline V gene sequence: CDR1 SGHRS, CDR2 YFSETQ. V lost 6 bases and J 4 bases, leaving 14 bases between the germline ends. The CDR3 is 14 amino acids. In DNA, the CDR3 is TGCGCCAGCACCGAACCCGGGGGTTACAATGAGCAGTTCTTC. Translated: CASTEPGGYNEQFF. Full variable domain (rest looked up from reference TRBV5-1 and TRBJ2-1): KAGVTQTPRYLIKTRGQQVTLSCSPISGHRSVSWYQQTPGQGLQFLFEYFSETQRNKGNFPGRFSGRQFSNSRSEMNVSTLELGDSALYLCASTEPGGYNEQFFGPGTRLTVL.

The rearrangement links TRBV4-1 to TRBJ1-1; the D gene is possibly TRBD1 (6 bases). V was shortened by 3 bases and J by 0 bases, with 11 bases between the two germline ends. Germline V CDR1 and CDR2: MGHRA, YSYEKL. CDR3 length: 15 amino acids. CDR3 residues: CASSHLDSMNTEAFF. The CDR3 DNA reads as TGCGCCAGCAGCCATCTGGACAGCATGAACACTGAAGCTTTCTTT.

The V call is TRBV11-3, the J call TRBJ1-4; D unresolved. The CDR3 sequence is 12 residues long. The germline V gene encodes CDR1 SGHNT and CDR2 YENEEA. V gave up 4 bases and J gave up 13 bases, with 13 bases separating them. The CDR3 DNA sequence: TGTGCCAGCAGCTCCGGTTCAGGTGGACTGTTTTTT. Its translation is CASSSGSGGLFF.

The chain uses TRBV5-6 and TRBJ2-5, with TRBD2 matching 16 bases. The germline gives CDR1 SGHDT, CDR2 YYEEEE. The V and J ends lost 3 bases and 10 bases, in that order; junction bases with no gene match: 12. The CDR3 runs 17 residues. The CDR3 DNA is TGTGCCAGCAGCTACGGCCCGGGACTAGCGGGGGGGGAGGACCAGTACTTC. This gives the protein CASSYGPGLAGGEDQYF.

The chain links TRBV21-1 to TRBJ2-7; the D call in the table, TRBD1, was not verified against the DNA. TRBV21-1 is a pseudogene. The CDR3 contains 16 residues. CDR3 protein: CASSLRPRDRAIEQYF. The DNA of the CDR3 is TGTGCCAGCAGCCTTCGTCCCCGGGACAGGGCCATCGAGCAGTACTTC.

The chain has TRBV4-2 and TRBJ2-5, with 8 positions matching TRBD2. CDR1 is LGHNA, CDR2 YNFKEQ, per germline. The length of the CDR3 is 19 residues. Trimming took 1 base from V and 2 from J; bases not matched to a gene: 15. The CDR3 DNA is TGTGCCAGCAGCCAAGTTGGTCTAGCGGGCTGGGCGGGACAAGAGACCCAGTACTTC. Translating gives CASSQVGLAGWAGQETQYF.